A single TCR beta chain is shown here with its context. TCRdb's copy holds only in-frame clones and misses some; the assay was immunoSEQ multiplex PCR. The sample contains about 180,000 clones, 94% of which appear only once. This entry comes from a study of control samples from healthy donors and cancer patients. CDR3 length: 15 residues. V lost 4 bases to trimming and J lost 6 bases; unmatched junction nucleotides: 6. Germline CDR1 LNHDA, CDR2 SQIVND (reference sequence). The sample was blood. The V call is TRBV19, the J call TRBJ1-5; 10 nucleotides line up with TRBD1. The TCR originated in a young woman in good health. CDR3: CASSKTGGGGQPQHF. CDR3 DNA: TGTGCCAGTAGTAAGACAGGGGGCGGGGGTCAGCCCCAGCATTTT.